This T cell receptor beta chain was recorded in a study of blood T cells in healthy people across ages. This clonotype appeared once. Through a sample-barcoded 5' primer and a J-beta primer mix, a second PCR was run for roughly 6 to 11 cycles. TCRdb redid the calling of the 5' RACE reads with MiXCR, one entry per CDR3 protein. The sample records about 780,000 distinct CDR3 sequences, around half being singletons. V was cut by 0 bases and J by 3 bases, with 9 bases left in between. In germline, CDR1 is ENHRY, CDR2 SYGVKD. CDR3 length equals 15 residues. The chain carries TRBV10-3 and TRBJ2-4; possible D gene TRBD1, 5 bases. The sequencing sample was made of blood. This receptor was obtained from an elderly man in good health. CDR3 protein: CAISESQQGKNIQYF. The CDR3 nucleotides read TGTGCCATCAGTGAGTCGCAGCAGGGCAAAAACATTCAGTACTTC.